The source of this T cell receptor (beta chain) is a study of post-analysis software for immune sequencing data. TCR beta libraries were prepared from cDNA with unique molecular identifiers. TCRdb processed the PCR reads anew with MiXCR; each CDR3 protein has one entry. The sample yields 350,000 to 500,000 distinct CDR3 sequences, approximately 38% seen once. General study findings and limits: Roughly five TRBV segments appeared more often in patients than in controls, and TRBV5-6, TRBV5-1 and TRBV20-1 were among these.

The V gene's germline CDR1 is MGHRA and CDR2 YSYEKL. V trimming: 5 bases; J trimming: 1 base; junction bases outside the gene matches: 3. This CDR3 contains 14 residues. This clonotype has just a few counts. Its antigen is not identified. The TCR originated in a girl aged 2 to 9 with multiple sclerosis. V usage is TRBV4-1 and J usage is TRBJ2-7; 9 nucleotides match TRBD1. Sequences were obtained from blood. The CDR3 reads CASSEGQGSYEQYF. For the CDR3, the DNA is TGCGCCAGCAGCGAAGGACAGGGGTCCTACGAGCAGTACTTC.